The clone carrying this T cell receptor beta chain came up once. The data were taken from a study of naive and memory T cell subsets. Both TRBC1 and TRBC2 were covered by a beta constant-region primer of two equimolar oligonucleotides. Four rounds of PCR amplified the ligated cDNA using nested alpha and beta constant-region primers plus SP2. Via MiXCR, TCRdb re-called the UMI-ligation and nested PCR reads, giving one row per CDR3 protein. This table holds some 110,000 distinct CDR3 sequences, roughly 36% found once. V gave up 8 bases and J gave up 8 bases, with 19 bases separating them. This CDR3 has 14 residues.

Sequences were obtained from central memory CD4+ T cells from blood. The sequence was collected from a human donor in good health. The V call is TRBV12-3 or TRBV12-4, the J call TRBJ2-1; possible D gene TRBD2, 6 bases. CDR3 coding DNA: TGTGCCAGCCGGGGGAGGTTTCGCGGCGATGAGCAGTTCTTC. Translation: CASRGRFRGDEQFF.